This T cell receptor beta chain appears in the sequencing data of a study of memory CD4+ T cells and cytomegalovirus serostatus. Whole-study findings and limits: CMV serostatus prediction reached median AUC 0.95, or 0.91 with US-trained model. CD4+ memory repertoires contained 67 of 164 reported CMV TCRbeta sequences.

Produced via immunoSEQ multiplex PCR; TCRdb's table is partial and in-frame only. The sample records approximately 41,000 clones, 76% being singletons. Note on this clone: The antigen remains undetermined.

The sort gate was single viable CD3+CD4+CD8-CD45RO+ cells for memory CD4+ T cells. Losses at the gene ends were 6 bases for V and 5 bases for J; bases not matched to a gene: 1. CDR3 length equals 12 residues. The germline V gene encodes CDR1 ENHRY and CDR2 SYGVKD. The sequenced sample consisted of memory CD4+ T cells from blood. The receptor's source is an adult in good health and CMV-seronegative. The chain uses TRBV10-3 and TRBJ2-5; 9 positions agree with TRBD1. This CDR3 is CAIRGTGETQYF. The CDR3 bases are TGTGCCATCAGAGGGACAGGGGAGACCCAGTACTTC.